The 3 T cell receptor beta chains below were found in one sample sequenced in a study of blood T cell repertoires in COVID-19. TCRdb's table, derived via immunoSEQ multiplex PCR, lists solely in-frame clones and lacks some. Of over 200,000 clones listed, more than 75% are singletons. Sequencing was done on a sample of peripheral blood. These receptor sequences come from a man at least 80 years old with acute or convalescent COVID-19.

J is TRBJ1-2 and V is TRBV7-9; perhaps TRBD1 as D (6 bases). Trimming pared 1 base from V and 7 bases from J, leaving 10 bases between. This CDR3 contains 13 residues. The germline CDR1 and CDR2 sequences are SEHNR and FQNEAQ (reference sequence). The CDR3 sequence is CASSLVQGSGYTF. The CDR3, as DNA: TGTGCCAGCAGCTTAGTACAGGGAAGTGGCTACACCTTC.

The chain recombines TRBV7-2 with TRBJ2-1; D gene ambiguous. The CDR3 runs to 13 residues. The germline V gene encodes CDR1 SGHTA and CDR2 FQGNSA. V gave up 1 base and J gave up 6 bases, with 7 bases separating them. Here the CDR3 reads CASSLVFLNEQFF. The CDR3 DNA sequence: TGTGCCAGCAGCTTAGTATTTCTCAATGAGCAGTTCTTC. Supplemented by reference TRBV7-2 and TRBJ2-1, the full variable domain reads GAGVSQSPSNKVTEKGKDVELRCDPISGHTALYWYRQSLGQGLEFLIYFQGNSAPDKSGLPSDRFSAERTGGSVSTLTIQRTQQEDSAVYLCASSLVFLNEQFFGPGTRLTVL.

This chain joins TRBV3-1 (or the pseudogene TRBV3-2) and TRBJ1-4, with a weak D call TRBD1 (5 bases). Germline V gene sequence: CDR1 LGHDT, CDR2 YNNKEL (reference sequence). Trimming left V 3 bases short and J 3 bases short, with 14 bases between. This CDR3 contains 16 residues. This CDR3 is CASSQPTRESNEKLFF. In DNA, the CDR3 is TGTGCCAGCAGCCAGCCTACCAGGGAATCTAATGAAAAACTGTTTTTT.